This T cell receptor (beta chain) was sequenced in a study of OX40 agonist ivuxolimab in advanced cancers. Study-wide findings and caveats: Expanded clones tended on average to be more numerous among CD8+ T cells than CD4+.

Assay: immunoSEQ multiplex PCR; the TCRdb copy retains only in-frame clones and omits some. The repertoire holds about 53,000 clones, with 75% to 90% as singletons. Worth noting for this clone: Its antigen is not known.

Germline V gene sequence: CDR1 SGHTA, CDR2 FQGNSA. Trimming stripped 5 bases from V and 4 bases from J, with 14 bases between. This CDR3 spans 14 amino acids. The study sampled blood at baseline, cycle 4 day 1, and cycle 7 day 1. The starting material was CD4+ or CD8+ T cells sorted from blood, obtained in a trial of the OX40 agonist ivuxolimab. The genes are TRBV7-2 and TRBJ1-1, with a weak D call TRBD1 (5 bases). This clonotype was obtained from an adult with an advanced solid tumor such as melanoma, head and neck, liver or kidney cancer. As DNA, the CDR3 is TGTGCCAGCAGCCGTGGGGCGGCTCTCACTGAAGCTTTCTTT. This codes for CASSRGAALTEAFF.